This T cell receptor (beta chain) was captured in a study of vaccination and CD4 T cells after COVID-19. Time point described: late sampling 161 to 241 days after vaccination in a few convalescent patients. Treatment meaning: approximately 9-day PBMC culture with coronavirus spike peptide pools or control peptides (ViraFEST assay). Half-medium replacement with fresh IL-2 medium took place on days 3 and 7. The Oncomine TCR Beta short-read assay was applied to DNA of cultured CD4+ T cells. Using its own MiXCR run on the PCR reads, TCRdb lists one record per CDR3 protein. The profile shows roughly 26,000 distinct CDR3 sequences, about 35% of them singletons. This CDR3 has 14 amino acids. The germline gives CDR1 SGHNT, CDR2 YYREEE (reference sequence). V lost 4 bases and J lost 5, with 15 bases in between. Points on this clonotype: The antigen remains undetermined.

The sequence derives from a human donor who had recovered from COVID-19. Here the sequenced sample was CD4+ T cells from blood, cultured in vitro, taken about 7 months after SARS-CoV-2 vaccination. This chain joins TRBV5-4 and TRBJ1-1; no firm D call. CDR3 DNA: TGTGCCAGCAGCACTAGGAGTACGGGGACTGAAGCTTTCTTT. Protein product: CASSTRSTGTEAFF.